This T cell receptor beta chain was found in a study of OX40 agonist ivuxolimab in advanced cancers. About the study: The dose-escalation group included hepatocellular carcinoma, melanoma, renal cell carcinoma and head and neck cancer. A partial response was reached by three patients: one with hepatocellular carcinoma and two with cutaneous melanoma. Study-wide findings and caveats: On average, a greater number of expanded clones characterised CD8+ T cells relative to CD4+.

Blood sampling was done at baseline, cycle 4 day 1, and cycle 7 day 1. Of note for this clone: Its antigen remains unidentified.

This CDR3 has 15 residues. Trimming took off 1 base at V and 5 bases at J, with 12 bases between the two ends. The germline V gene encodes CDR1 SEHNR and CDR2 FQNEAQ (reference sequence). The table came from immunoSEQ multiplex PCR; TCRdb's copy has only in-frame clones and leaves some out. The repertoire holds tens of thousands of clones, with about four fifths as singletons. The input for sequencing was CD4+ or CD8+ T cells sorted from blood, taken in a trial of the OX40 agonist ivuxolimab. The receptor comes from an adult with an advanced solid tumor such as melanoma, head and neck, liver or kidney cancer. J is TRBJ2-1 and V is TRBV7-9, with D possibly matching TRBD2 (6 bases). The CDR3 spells CASSLGGSGNNEQFF. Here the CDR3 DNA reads TGTGCCAGCAGCTTAGGCGGTAGCGGCAACAATGAGCAGTTCTTC.